The TCR beta chain described here comes from a study of shared clonotypes between healthy human individuals. Assay execution took place at the deep level. Profiling relied on immunoSEQ multiplex PCR, and the TCRdb table lists in-frame clones only, not all of them. The sample comprises 2 million to 3 million clones, roughly 93% of which are singletons, and about 0.34% rests with the top ten. CDR3 size: 14 residues. Germline V CDR1 and CDR2: MNHEY, SMNVEV (reference sequence). Trimming took 5 bases from V and 4 from J, leaving 14 bases between them. The specimen was naive CD4+ T cells from PBMCs. The subset is: CD45RA+ positively selected. The V call is TRBV27, the J call TRBJ1-1; the D is unclear. The source of this sequence is a man aged 18 to 35 in good health. Some clones in this sample may be carry-over from other donors' samples. The CDR3 spells CASSDRGGRTEAFF. As DNA, the CDR3 is TGTGCCAGCAGTGACCGGGGAGGGCGCACTGAAGCTTTCTTT.